This TCR beta chain is from a study of identical twins. Study results and caveats: A lower insertion count was a feature of abundant cord blood beta clonotypes, with no such feature in memory repertoires. Models underestimated how often monozygotic twins shared out-of-frame TCR alpha.

The table lists this clonotype with a few counts. What it binds is not known. Each CDR3 protein gets one entry after TCRdb re-called the 5' RACE reads with MiXCR. The sample yields about 720,000 distinct CDR3 sequences, 18% seen once. Germline V CDR1 and CDR2: SGHRS, YFSETQ. CDR3 length: 15 amino acids. The V gene lost 0 bases and the J gene lost 10 bases, with 17 bases spanning the gap. The same data also contributed to another study, on T cells expressing NK-cell markers.

The material sequenced was PBMCs. The rearrangement links TRBV5-1 to TRBJ2-1; TRBD2 is a possible D gene (5 bases). The source is a young woman in good health. The CDR3 here is CASSLGFSGTGEQFF. The CDR3 nucleotides are TGCGCCAGCAGCTTGGGTTTTTCCGGAACGGGAGAGCAGTTCTTC. Full variable domain (remainder filled in from reference TRBV5-1 and TRBJ2-1): KAGVTQTPRYLIKTRGQQVTLSCSPISGHRSVSWYQQTPGQGLQFLFEYFSETQRNKGNFPGRFSGRQFSNSRSEMNVSTLELGDSALYLCASSLGFSGTGEQFFGPGTRLTVL.